This T cell receptor (beta chain) emerged from a study of shared clonotypes between healthy human individuals. The method was immunoSEQ multiplex PCR; TCRdb's version includes in-frame clones alone and lacks a portion of them. The repertoire holds under 2,500,000 clones, approximately 94% seen once, with around 0.13% in the top ten. All donors were Caucasian adults living in Nashville, Tennessee. CDR3 length: 16 amino acids. The V and J ends lost 0 bases and 7 bases respectively, with 13 bases between them. Germline V CDR1 and CDR2: LNHNV, YYDKDF (reference sequence). Material for sequencing was naive CD4+ T cells sorted from blood. The subset is: CD45RA+ positively selected. The receptor was derived from a man younger than 30 in good health. The chain joins TRBV15 to TRBJ1-6; D may be TRBD1 (6 bases). The DNA of the CDR3 is TGTGCCACCAGCAGAGATACGGGACAAGTAAATTCACCCCTCCACTTT. Residues: CATSRDTGQVNSPLHF.